The 32 T cell receptor beta chains below were found in one sample sequenced in a study of cytomegalovirus exposure and HLA in healthy donors. Primers: 60 Vbeta forward and 13 Jbeta reverse. TCRdb's copy holds only in-frame clones and misses some; the assay was immunoSEQ multiplex PCR. The sample holds 150,000 to 200,000 clones, 75% to 90% seen once. Sequenced sample: PBMCs. These receptors were taken from a boy aged 2-9 years in good health and CMV-seronegative.

The V gene is TRBV14, the J gene TRBJ2-5; D remains ambiguous. The J call is in doubt because the DNA end fits TRBJ2-7 better. Germline CDR1 reads SGHDN; CDR2 reads FVKESK. CDR3 size: 13 residues. CDR3 sequence (DNA): TGTGCCAGCAGCCCAAGAGGATTCCACGAGCAGTACTTC. Translation gives CASSPRGFHEQYF.

The rearrangement uses TRBV5-4 and TRBJ2-7; 7 bases are shared with TRBD2. The junction had 1 base not matched to a gene; V was cut back by 0 bases and J by 7 bases. The CDR3 consists of 12 residues. CDR1 SGHNT and CDR2 YYREEE come from the germline V gene (reference sequence). The CDR3 reads CASSLEAGEQYV. CDR3 bases: TGTGCCAGCAGCTTGGAAGCGGGAGAGCAGTACGTC.

This rearrangement joins TRBV6-4 to TRBJ1-6, with 7 bases identical to TRBD1. This CDR3 region has 16 residues. Losses at the gene ends were 4 bases for V and 0 bases for J; bases not matched to a gene: 3. From germline, CDR1 is MRHNA and CDR2 SNTAGT. DNA for the CDR3: TGTGCCAGCAGTGCGGGACAGAGCTCCTATAATTCACCCCTCCACTTT. This sequence encodes CASSAGQSSYNSPLHF.

CDR3: CASGRTADTEAFF. The CDR3 DNA is TGTGCCAGCGGTCGGACAGCGGACACTGAAGCTTTCTTT. The J gene is TRBJ1-1, the V gene TRBV2, with TRBD1 as a possible D gene (6 bases). CDR1 is SNHLY, CDR2 FYNNEI, per germline. Between the trimmed V and J ends, which lost 8 bases and 3 bases, there was a span of 13 bases. The CDR3 has 13 amino acids.

CDR3 region: CASSPGRAYGYTF. CDR3 nucleotides: TGTGCCAGTAGTCCCGGTAGAGCCTATGGCTACACCTTC. This rearrangement joins TRBV19 to TRBJ1-2; no reliable D call. Germline CDR1 reads LNHDA; CDR2 reads SQIVND (reference sequence). Trimming left V 5 bases short and J 4 bases short, with 11 bases between. CDR3 size: 13 residues.

The V and J genes are TRBV7-2 and TRBJ1-1; D is possibly TRBD1 (5 bases). V lost 5 bases, J lost 5 bases, and 9 bases lay in between. CDR1 is SGHTA, CDR2 FQGNSA, per germline. This CDR3 comprises 12 residues. CDR3 loop: CASSRGGTEAFF. The CDR3 region has the DNA TGTGCCAGCAGCCGCGGGGGGACTGAAGCTTTCTTT.

This clone was observed a few times. The chain uses TRBV6-5 and TRBJ1-1; D might be TRBD1 (5 bases). The germline V gene encodes CDR1 MNHEY and CDR2 SVGAGI. CDR3 size: 14 residues. V gave up 6 bases and J gave up 4 bases, with 15 bases separating them. The CDR3 here is CASRGSAGGTEAFF. In DNA form, the CDR3 reads TGTGCCAGCAGGGGATCTGCGGGGGGCACTGAAGCTTTCTTT.

This rearrangement joins TRBV29-1 to TRBJ2-7; 8 nucleotides agree with TRBD2. Germline lookup yields CDR1 SQVTM and CDR2 ANQGSEA. V dropped 3 bases and J dropped 4; count of bases not matched to a gene: 8. CDR3 size: 14 residues. The CDR3 bases are TGCAGCGTTGACTCCGGAGCGGGAGAGTACGAGCAGTACTTC. This encodes CSVDSGAGEYEQYF.

The J gene is TRBJ2-3, the V gene TRBV5-1, with D perhaps TRBD2 (5 bases). With 4 bases removed from V and 4 bases from J, the gap between germline ends came to 16 bases. This CDR3 has 15 amino acids. CDR1 is SGHRS, CDR2 YFSETQ, per germline. The CDR3 is CASSHGRLAPDTQYF. The CDR3, as DNA: TGCGCCAGCAGCCATGGACGGCTAGCTCCAGATACGCAGTATTTT.

This rearrangement joins TRBV4-3 to TRBJ2-5; 7 nucleotides match TRBD1. The J call may be incorrect, as the DNA end agrees better with TRBJ2-7. CDR3 length: 15 amino acids. CDR1 is LGHNA and CDR2 is YSLEER in the germline V gene. In DNA form, the CDR3 reads TGCGCCAGCAGCCAGGAGATTGGGACAGCTTACGAGCAGTACTTC. This translates into CASSQEIGTAYEQYF.

The V call is TRBV6-5, the J call TRBJ2-7; D is unresolved. The CDR3 has 13 amino acids. Looked up from germline, CDR1 is MNHEY and CDR2 is SVGAGI. Trimming removed 2 bases from V and 0 bases from J, with 5 bases in between. The CDR3 sequence: CASSYASSYEQYF. CDR3 nucleotides: TGTGCCAGCAGTTACGCCAGCTCCTACGAGCAGTACTTC.

The V and J genes are TRBV19 and TRBJ2-1; tentatively, D is TRBD2 (5 bases). In germline, CDR1 is LNHDA, CDR2 SQIVND (reference sequence). Trimming shortened V by 4 bases and J by 2 bases, and 12 bases separated the two germline ends. The CDR3 is 15 amino acids. CDR3 coding DNA: TGTGCCAGTAGTAGACTATTAGGGACCTACAATGAGCAGTTCTTC. Translating it yields CASSRLLGTYNEQFF.

Only one count was recorded for this clone. This chain joins TRBV25-1 and TRBJ1-2; 7 bases agree with TRBD1. This CDR3 contains 14 residues. The germline CDR1 and CDR2 sequences are MGHDK and SYGVNS. Trimming took 6 bases from V and 4 from J; bases not matched to a gene: 8. CDR3 sequence: CASSGGRGSYGYTF. CDR3 nucleotides: TGTGCCAGCAGCGGGGGCAGGGGGTCCTATGGCTACACCTTC.

V usage is TRBV27 and J usage is TRBJ1-5; perhaps TRBD1 as D (5 bases). This CDR3 has 14 amino acids. Germline V gives CDR1 MNHEY, CDR2 SMNVEV (reference sequence). Trimming removed 4 bases from V and 7 bases from J, with 14 bases in between. CDR3 bases: TGTGCCAGCAGTTGGGGGGTCACGGGGCAGCCCCAGCATTTT. Translated: CASSWGVTGQPQHF.

The rearrangement uses TRBV7-2 and TRBJ2-3, with 7 bases identical to TRBD2. Unmatched junction bases numbered 6, after V lost 6 bases and J lost 0 bases. This CDR3 is built from 15 residues. Germline V gene sequence: CDR1 SGHTA, CDR2 FQGNSA. The CDR3 DNA follows: TGTGCCAGCAGTTGGGGGGGAGCTAGCACAGATACGCAGTATTTT. This encodes CASSWGGASTDTQYF.

In its sample, this clone was seen once. The V call is TRBV6-1, the J call TRBJ1-5; a possible D gene is TRBD1 (5 bases). The CDR3 extends over 12 amino acids. The germline V and J ends were trimmed by 5 bases and 10 bases, with 12 bases remaining between them. Germline lookup yields CDR1 MNHNS and CDR2 SASEGT. The CDR3 coding sequence is TGTGCCAGCAGTCTACAGGAGACACCCCAGCATTTT. This codes for CASSLQETPQHF.

The V gene is TRBV5-1, the J gene TRBJ1-2; D remains unclear. Trimming stripped 0 bases from V and 8 bases from J, with 11 bases between. Germline V CDR1 and CDR2: SGHRS, YFSETQ. The CDR3 extends over 13 amino acids. In DNA, the CDR3 is TGCGCCAGCAGCTTGGCCCAGTCATGGGGCTACACCTTC. Protein product: CASSLAQSWGYTF.

The V call is TRBV19, the J call TRBJ1-3, with 7 nucleotides matching TRBD1. Trimming removed 4 bases from V and 1 base from J; junction bases left unmatched: 10. The germline CDR1 and CDR2 sequences are LNHDA and SQIVND (reference sequence). The CDR3 is 17 residues long. CDR3 region: CASSTGTVLGSGNTIYF. The CDR3 nucleotides read TGTGCCAGTAGTACGGGGACAGTATTAGGGTCTGGAAACACCATATATTTT.

This clone was picked up a small number of times. V is TRBV23-1 and J is TRBJ1-1; D is uncertain. TRBV23-1 falls under the ORF class, with uncertain function. Between the trimmed V and J ends, which lost 4 bases and 2 bases, there was a span of 8 bases. The CDR3 runs to 13 residues. CDR3 sequence (DNA): TGCGCCAGCAGTCGCTACAGAAACACTGAAGCTTTCTTT. Translating it yields CASSRYRNTEAFF.

The chain recombines TRBV7-2 with TRBJ2-5; TRBD2 agrees at 15 bases. Trimming cost V 5 bases and J 3 bases; bases outside gene matches: 13. Germline CDR1 SGHTA, CDR2 FQGNSA. The CDR3 runs 19 residues. The CDR3 spells CASSPRTSGRVPSEETQYF. The CDR3 DNA follows: TGTGCCAGCAGCCCGCGGACTAGCGGGAGGGTCCCGAGTGAAGAGACCCAGTACTTC.

J is TRBJ1-1 and V is TRBV5-4, with a weak D call TRBD1 (6 bases). V was cut by 2 bases and J by 8 bases, with 13 bases left in between. CDR1 is SGHNT and CDR2 is YYREEE in the germline V gene (reference sequence). There are 13 residues in the CDR3. CDR3 in DNA: TGTGCCAGCAGCTTCGCGACGACAGGAGAAGCTTTCTTT. It codes for CASSFATTGEAFF.

This sequence joins TRBV19 and TRBJ2-2; possibly TRBD2 for D (6 bases). V was trimmed by 7 bases and J by 6 bases, leaving 15 bases between them. CDR1 and CDR2 from the germline V gene are LNHDA and SQIVND (reference sequence). CDR3 size: 14 residues. CDR3 in DNA: TGTGCCAGTATGCTAGGCGGGGTATCCGGGGAGCTGTTTTTT. Encoded protein: CASMLGGVSGELFF.

V and J are TRBV27 and TRBJ2-1; 11 nucleotides line up with TRBD2. The CDR3 has 15 amino acids. Trimming at V came to 5 bases and at J to 8 bases, leaving 8 bases not matched to a gene. Germline CDR1 reads MNHEY; CDR2 reads SMNVEV (reference sequence). CDR3 amino acids: CASSLTSGSLDEQFF. CDR3 in DNA: TGTGCCAGCAGTCTAACTAGCGGGAGTCTGGATGAGCAGTTCTTC.

V usage is TRBV5-1 and J usage is TRBJ2-4; 9 bases match TRBD1. Germline values: CDR1 SGHRS, CDR2 YFSETQ. The V and J ends lost 4 bases and 0 bases, in that order; junction bases with no gene match: 2. The length of the CDR3 is 15 residues. CDR3 residues: CASSPGQGAKNIQYF. DNA for the CDR3: TGCGCCAGCAGCCCGGGACAGGGAGCCAAAAACATTCAGTACTTC.

The J gene is TRBJ1-2, the V gene TRBV6-5; D is possibly TRBD1 (5 bases). The CDR3 contains 15 residues. The germline V and J ends were trimmed by 0 bases and 3 bases, with 11 bases remaining between them. Germline lookup yields CDR1 MNHEY and CDR2 SVGAGI. The CDR3 DNA sequence: TGTGCCAGCAGTTACTCCGGGACTTCCCACTATGGCTACACCTTC. Translated, it gives CASSYSGTSHYGYTF.

The chain links TRBV29-1 to TRBJ1-1; the D is unclear. Trimming pared 0 bases from V and 4 bases from J, leaving 15 bases between. Germline CDR1 reads SQVTM; CDR2 reads ANQGSEA. CDR3 size: 15 residues. The CDR3 loop reads CSVEDRPGGGTEAFF. The CDR3 nucleotides are TGCAGCGTTGAAGATCGGCCAGGAGGTGGCACTGAAGCTTTCTTT. Full variable domain (outside the CDR3, taken from reference TRBV29-1 and TRBJ1-1): SAVISQKPSRDICQRGTSLTIQCQVDSQVTMMFWYRQQPGQSLTLIATANQGSEATYESGFVIDKFPISRPNLTFSTLTVSNMSPEDSSIYLCSVEDRPGGGTEAFFGQGTRLTVV.

The sample holds a few counts of this clone. This sequence joins TRBV5-5 and TRBJ1-1; D may be TRBD1 (6 bases). This CDR3 contains 13 residues. V lost 2 bases and J lost 6, with 11 bases in between. Looked up from germline, CDR1 is SGHKS and CDR2 is YYEKEE (reference sequence). The CDR3 coding sequence is TGTGCCAGCAGCTTTAGGACAGATTCTGAAGCTTTCTTT. Protein sequence: CASSFRTDSEAFF.

V and J are TRBV25-1 and TRBJ1-2, with 7 bases aligning to TRBD1. This CDR3 region has 12 residues. Trimming at V came to 8 bases and at J to 4 bases, leaving 4 bases not matched to a gene. Germline V gives CDR1 MGHDK, CDR2 SYGVNS. The CDR3 is CASEGQIYGYTF. DNA of the CDR3: TGTGCCAGCGAGGGACAGATCTATGGCTACACCTTC.

The CDR3 loop reads CASRFRGLTDTQYF. For the CDR3, the DNA is TGTGCCAGCAGATTCAGGGGGCTCACAGATACGCAGTATTTT. The V gene is TRBV27, the J gene TRBJ2-3; TRBD1 matches at 8 bases. The CDR3 totals 14 residues. Germline CDR1 is MNHEY and CDR2 is SMNVEV (reference sequence). Unmatched junction bases numbered 4, after V lost 6 bases and J lost 2 bases.

V gene TRBV4-3 combines with J gene TRBJ2-3; 8 bases are shared with TRBD2. The length of the CDR3 is 16 residues. V was clipped by 4 bases and J by 0 bases; unmatched bases: 6. From germline, CDR1 is LGHNA and CDR2 YSLEER. The CDR3 nucleotides read TGCGCCAGCAGCCGCTCCCAGCGGGGGAGCACAGATACGCAGTATTTT. Residues: CASSRSQRGSTDTQYF.

The CDR3 DNA sequence: TGTGCCAGCAGCCAAGATTGGCAGGGGTATCGGGGCTACACCTTC. The encoded protein is CASSQDWQGYRGYTF. This sequence joins TRBV14 and TRBJ1-2, with D tentatively TRBD1 (6 bases). The germline gives CDR1 SGHDN, CDR2 FVKESK. This CDR3 has 15 residues. V lost 0 bases and J 8 bases, leaving 16 bases between the germline ends.

This sequence joins TRBV27 and TRBJ1-4; 7 nucleotides match TRBD1. The CDR3 runs 16 residues. With V trimmed by 6 bases and J by 4 bases, 11 bases remained unmatched. Germline V lookup: CDR1 MNHEY, CDR2 SMNVEV (reference sequence). CDR3 DNA: TGTGCCAGCAGGACCATCGGGGCAGGGGGTAATGAAAAACTGTTTTTT. This translates into CASRTIGAGGNEKLFF.